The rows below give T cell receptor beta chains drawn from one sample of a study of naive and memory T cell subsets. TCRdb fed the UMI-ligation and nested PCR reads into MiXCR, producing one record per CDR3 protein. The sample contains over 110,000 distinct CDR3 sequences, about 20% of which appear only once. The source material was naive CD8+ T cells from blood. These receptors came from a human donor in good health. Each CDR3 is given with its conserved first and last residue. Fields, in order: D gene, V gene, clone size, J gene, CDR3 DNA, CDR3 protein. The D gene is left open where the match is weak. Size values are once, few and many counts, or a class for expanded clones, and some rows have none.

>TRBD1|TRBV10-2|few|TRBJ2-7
TGCGCCAGCAGTGAAACCCGGGACAGGGATCCCTACGAGCAGTACTTC
CASSETRDRDPYEQYF
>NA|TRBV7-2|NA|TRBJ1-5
TGTGCCAGCAGCTTAGGGCCAGGGGACCTTTGGCCCCAGCATTTT
CASSLGPGDLWPQHF
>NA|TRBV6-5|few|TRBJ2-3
TGTGCCAGCAGTTACGCCGCAGGACCTTATGAAGATACGCAGTATTTT
CASSYAAGPYEDTQYF
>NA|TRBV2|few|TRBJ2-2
TGTGCCAGCAGCCTACCGACAGCGGGTCCCGACACCGGGGAGCTGTTTTTT
CASSLPTAGPDTGELFF
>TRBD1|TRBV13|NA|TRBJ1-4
TGTGCCAGCAGCTTGTCAGGACAGGGAGGTCATGAAAAACTGTTTTTT
CASSLSGQGGHEKLFF
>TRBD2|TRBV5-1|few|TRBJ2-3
TGCGCCAGCAGCTTGGAGACTAGCGGGAGTTTTTTCACAGATACGCAGTATTTT
CASSLETSGSFFTDTQYF
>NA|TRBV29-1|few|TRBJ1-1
TGCAGCGAATTCGACGGTTACACTGAAGCTTTCTTT
CSEFDGYTEAFF
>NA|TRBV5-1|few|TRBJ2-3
TGCGCCAGCAGCTTGGCGGTGGTACAGGGGAGGACAGATACGCAGTATTTT
CASSLAVVQGRTDTQYF
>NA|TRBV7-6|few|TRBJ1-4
TGTGCCAGCAGCGTAACAGAGAACCATGAAAAACTGTTTTTT
CASSVTENHEKLFF
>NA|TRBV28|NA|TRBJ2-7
TGTGCCAGCAGTTTGGGTTTCACCTACGAGCAGTACTTC
CASSLGFTYEQYF
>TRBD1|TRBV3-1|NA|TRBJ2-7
TGTGCCAGCAGCCACCCGACAGGGAACCACGAGCAGTACTTC
CASSHPTGNHEQYF
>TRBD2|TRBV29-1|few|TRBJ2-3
TGCAGCGTTGCACTAGCGGGAGTTTCGGATACGCAGTATTTT
CSVALAGVSDTQYF
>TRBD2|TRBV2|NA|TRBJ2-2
TGTGCCAGCAGTGCGGGTAATAGCGGGGATAACACCGGGGAGCTGTTTTTT
CASSAGNSGDNTGELFF
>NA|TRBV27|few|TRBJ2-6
TGTGCCAGCAGAAGCCCGTCGGTTTCGGGGGCTGGGGCCAACGTCCTGACTTTC
CASRSPSVSGAGANVLTF
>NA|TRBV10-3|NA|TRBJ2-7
TGTGCCACCATCGCTTTCGACGGAGGTACCGAGCAGTACTTC
CATIAFDGGTEQYF
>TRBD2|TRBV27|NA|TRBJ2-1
TGTGCCAGTCAGGGACCCGGGACTAGGAGTACCGATGAGCAGTTCTTC
CASQGPGTRSTDEQFF
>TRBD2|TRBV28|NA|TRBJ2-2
TGTGCCAGCCGACGGGAATCGGGACTAGCCTACACCGGGGAGCTGTTTTTT
CASRRESGLAYTGELFF
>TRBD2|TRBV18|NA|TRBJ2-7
TGTGCCAGCTCACCACGGGAGGGAACCTACGAGCAGTACTTC
CASSPREGTYEQYF